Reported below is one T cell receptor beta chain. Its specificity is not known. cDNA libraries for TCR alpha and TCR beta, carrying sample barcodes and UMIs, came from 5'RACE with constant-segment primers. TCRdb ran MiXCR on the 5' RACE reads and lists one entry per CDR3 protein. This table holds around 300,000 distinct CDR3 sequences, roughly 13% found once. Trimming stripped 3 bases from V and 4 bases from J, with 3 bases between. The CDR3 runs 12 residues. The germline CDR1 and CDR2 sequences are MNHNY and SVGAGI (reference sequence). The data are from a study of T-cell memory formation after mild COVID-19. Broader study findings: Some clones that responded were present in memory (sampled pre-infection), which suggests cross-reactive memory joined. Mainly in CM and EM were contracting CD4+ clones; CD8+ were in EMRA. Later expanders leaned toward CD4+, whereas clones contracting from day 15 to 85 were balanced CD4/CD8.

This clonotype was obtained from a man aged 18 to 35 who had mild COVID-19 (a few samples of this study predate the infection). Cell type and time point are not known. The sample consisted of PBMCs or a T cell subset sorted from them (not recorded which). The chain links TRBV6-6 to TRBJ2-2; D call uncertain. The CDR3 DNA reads TGTGCCAGCAGTTATGGCACCGGGGAGCTGTTTTTT. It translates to CASSYGTGELFF.